Given below is one TCR beta chain in context. Primers: 60 Vbeta forward and 13 Jbeta reverse. Some clones are missing from TCRdb's copy, which holds only in-frame ones; the method was immunoSEQ multiplex PCR. The sample lists 150,000 to 250,000 clones, around 74% occurring once. This entry comes from a study of cytomegalovirus exposure and HLA in healthy donors. Germline loops: CDR1 ENHRY, CDR2 SYGVKD. The J segment lost 10 bases and the V segment lost 10 bases, leaving 18 bases of the junction unmatched. CDR3 length: 15 amino acids. Sequenced material: PBMCs. The V gene is TRBV10-3, the J gene TRBJ2-1, with 8 bases aligning to TRBD2. The TCR sequence derives from a girl between 10 and 17 years old in good health and CMV-seropositive. The CDR3 nucleotides read TGTGCCACGGCGGAGCGGGGGCTACAAGGAGAGGAGCAGTTCTTC. Protein: CATAERGLQGEEQFF.